This T cell receptor beta chain stems from a study of early T cells in non-severe SARS-CoV-2 infection. Turning to the study itself: Bulk RNA taken from unsorted whole blood was sequenced, leaving chains unpaired. Study-level findings and limits: The VDJdb matching leaned toward anti-spike CD8 responses and overlooked private and CD4 specificities.

The TCR library protocol was used to attach unique molecular identifiers. These identifiers were attached to individual cDNA molecules. TCRdb itself ran the 5' RACE reads through MiXCR, one entry per CDR3 protein. The table has about 94,000 distinct CDR3 sequences, approximately 13% seen once. Germline V gene lookup returns CDR1 SGHTA and CDR2 FQGNSA. Between the trimmed V and J ends, which lost 3 bases and 4 bases, there was a span of 8 bases. The CDR3 consists of 13 residues. Points on this clonotype: The antigen is undetermined.

The sample was whole blood. The clonotype originates from an adult who was a healthcare worker with PCR-confirmed SARS-CoV-2 infection or an uninfected control (not recorded which). The V gene is TRBV7-2, the J gene TRBJ2-3; D not certain. The CDR3 bases are TGTGCCAGCAGCTTCCAGGTCCCAGATACGCAGTATTTT. Its protein product is CASSFQVPDTQYF. Based on the CDR3 plus reference TRBV7-2 and TRBJ2-3, the full variable domain is GAGVSQSPSNKVTEKGKDVELRCDPISGHTALYWYRQSLGQGLEFLIYFQGNSAPDKSGLPSDRFSAERTGGSVSTLTIQRTQQEDSAVYLCASSFQVPDTQYFGPGTRLTVL.